What follows describes a single T cell receptor beta chain. The source of the sample is a study of blood T cell repertoires in COVID-19. Sequencing used immunoSEQ multiplex PCR; TCRdb keeps in-frame clones, though not all of them. Of some 150,000 clones listed, over 75% are singletons. Ages ranged from about 18 to 90 years, with residence in fewer than 25 US areas. Donors in Cohort 3 counted as recovered after two negative PCRs, clearance, or symptom resolution. The sample was PBMCs or T cells enriched from blood (not recorded which). The clonotype comes from a woman younger than 30 who had recovered from COVID-19.

The CDR3, as DNA: TGCGCCAGCAGCTTGTACTACGAGCAGTACTTC. This gives the protein CASSLYYEQYF. This sequence joins TRBV5-1 and TRBJ2-7; D remains ambiguous. The V gene lost 1 base and the J gene lost 3 bases, with 2 bases spanning the gap. The CDR3 runs 11 residues. Germline CDR1 and CDR2: SGHRS and YFSETQ. The full variable domain, completed using reference TRBV5-1 and TRBJ2-7, is KAGVTQTPRYLIKTRGQQVTLSCSPISGHRSVSWYQQTPGQGLQFLFEYFSETQRNKGNFPGRFSGRQFSNSRSEMNVSTLELGDSALYLCASSLYYEQYFGPGTRLTVT.